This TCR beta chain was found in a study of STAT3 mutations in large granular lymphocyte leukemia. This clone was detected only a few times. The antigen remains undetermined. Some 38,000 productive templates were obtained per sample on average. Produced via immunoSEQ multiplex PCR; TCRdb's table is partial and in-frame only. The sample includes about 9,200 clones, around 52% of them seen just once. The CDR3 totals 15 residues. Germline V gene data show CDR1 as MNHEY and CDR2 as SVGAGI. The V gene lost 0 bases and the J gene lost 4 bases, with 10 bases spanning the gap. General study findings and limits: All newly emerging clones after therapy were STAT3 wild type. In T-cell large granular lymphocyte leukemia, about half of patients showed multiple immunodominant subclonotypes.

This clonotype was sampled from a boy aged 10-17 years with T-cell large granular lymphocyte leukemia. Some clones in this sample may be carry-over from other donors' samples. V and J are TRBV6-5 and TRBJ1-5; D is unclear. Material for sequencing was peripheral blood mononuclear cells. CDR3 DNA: TGTGCCAGCAGTTACTCCTTCCGTGGAAATCAGCCCCAGCATTTT. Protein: CASSYSFRGNQPQHF.